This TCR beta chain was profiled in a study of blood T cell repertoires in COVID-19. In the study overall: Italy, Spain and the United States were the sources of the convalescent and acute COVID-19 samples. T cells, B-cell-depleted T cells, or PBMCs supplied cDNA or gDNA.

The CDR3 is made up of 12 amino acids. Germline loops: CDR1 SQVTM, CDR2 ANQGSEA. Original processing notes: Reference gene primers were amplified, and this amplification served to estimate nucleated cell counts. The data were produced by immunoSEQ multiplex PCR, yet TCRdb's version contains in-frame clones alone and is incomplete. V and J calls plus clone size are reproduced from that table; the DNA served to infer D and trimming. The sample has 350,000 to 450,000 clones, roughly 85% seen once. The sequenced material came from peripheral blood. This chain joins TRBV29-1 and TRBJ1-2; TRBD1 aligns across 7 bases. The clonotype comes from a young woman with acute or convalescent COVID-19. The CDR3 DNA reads TGCAGTGACAGGGCAGCTAACTATGGCTACACCTTC. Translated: CSDRAANYGYTF.